These T cell receptor beta chains were read from a single sample in a study of cytomegalovirus exposure and HLA in healthy donors. Method: immunoSEQ multiplex PCR; TCRdb's copy keeps in-frame clones and lacks some. The sample carries more than 80,000 clones, about 70% recorded once. The sequenced material came from PBMCs. The receptors derive from a boy younger than 18 in good health and CMV-seronegative. Both conserved end residues are part of each CDR3. The D gene is left open where the match is weak. A row's size may be missing; if present it is once, few, many or a size class.

J	D	V	length	size	DNA	CDR3
TRBJ1-5	TRBD1	TRBV19	14	few	TGTGCCAGTAGTTATCCGGGACAGGGGGAGCCCCAGCATTTT	CASSYPGQGEPQHF
TRBJ2-7	.	TRBV30	12	few	TGTGCCTTCCTGGGGAGCTCCTACGAGCAGTACTTC	CAFLGSSYEQYF
TRBJ2-5	.	TRBV5-6	12	once	TGTGCCAGCAGCTCGAACCCGGAGAACCAGTACTTC	CASSSNPENQYF
TRBJ2-2	TRBD2	TRBV5-1	14	.	TGCGCCAGCAGCCGGGGGGCGAACACCGGGGAGCTGTTTTTT	CASSRGANTGELFF
TRBJ1-2	.	TRBV6-5	15	few	TGTGCCAGCAGTCCCCGGGGGGCCGTTAACTATGGCTACACCTTC	CASSPRGAVNYGYTF
TRBJ2-2	.	TRBV2	13	.	TGTGCCAGCAGAACTCAATCCCCCGGGGAGCTGTTTTTT	CASRTQSPGELFF
TRBJ2-7	TRBD1	TRBV5-6	14	few	TGTGCCAGCAGCTATCCGGGACAGTCCTACGAGCAGTACTTC	CASSYPGQSYEQYF
TRBJ2-7	.	TRBV11-3	14	.	TGTGCCAGCAGCTTAAGAGACAGGAAAGGCGAGCAGTACTTC	CASSLRDRKGEQYF
TRBJ1-3	.	TRBV7-2	15	.	TGTGCCAGCAGCCGGCGGGCACAGATGCAGAACACCATATATTTT	CASSRRAQMQNTIYF
TRBJ2-7	TRBD1	TRBV7-9	16	few	TGTGCCAGCAGCCGCCCAGGGGGGACAGGGTCCAACGAGCAGTACTTC	CASSRPGGTGSNEQYF
TRBJ1-5	.	TRBV28	15	few	TGTGCCAGCAGCAGTGAGGGGCAGGGGAATCAGCCCCAGCATTTT	CASSSEGQGNQPQHF
TRBJ2-3	TRBD1	TRBV7-3	15	.	TGTGCCAGCAGCTACCCGGGACAGGGGACAGATACGCAGTATTTT	CASSYPGQGTDTQYF
TRBJ2-3	.	TRBV7-6	14	.	TGTGCCAGCAGCTTAGGCGGGCTCGCAGATACGCAGTATTTT	CASSLGGLADTQYF
TRBJ2-3	.	TRBV25-1	14	few	TGTGCCAGCAGTGAATGGGCTAGCACAGATACGCAGTATTTT	CASSEWASTDTQYF
TRBJ1-5	.	TRBV11-2	13	.	TGTGCCAGCAGCCAGGGGCCGAATCAGCCCCAGCATTTT	CASSQGPNQPQHF
TRBJ2-7	TRBD1	TRBV7-9	14	.	TGTGCCAGCAGCCGCCGGGACAGGGAATACGAGCAGTACTTC	CASSRRDREYEQYF
TRBJ2-1	.	TRBV29-1	14	.	TGCAGCGTTGATAATGGGCTTTCCTACAATGAGCAGTTCTTC	CSVDNGLSYNEQFF
TRBJ2-1	TRBD2	TRBV30	16	.	TGTGCCTGGAGTGTATCGAGGACTAGCGGGAGACATGAGCAGTTCTTC	CAWSVSRTSGRHEQFF
TRBJ1-1	.	TRBV6-4	13	.	TGTGCCAGCAGGGCACAGGGGAACACTGAAGCTTTCTTT	CASRAQGNTEAFF
TRBJ1-5	TRBD1	TRBV19	15	.	TGTGCCAGTAGTATAGGGCAGGGGGGCAATCAGCCCCAGCATTTT	CASSIGQGGNQPQHF
TRBJ1-1	.	TRBV7-3	13	few	TGTGCCAGCAGCCAACGGGAAGACACTGAAGCTTTCTTT	CASSQREDTEAFF
TRBJ2-7	.	TRBV9	15	.	TGTGCCAGCAGCGTAGGAGTTGCTAGCTCCTACGAGCAGTACTTC	CASSVGVASSYEQYF
TRBJ2-1	TRBD1	TRBV4-2	16	.	TGTGCCAGCAGCCACTTAGGACAGGGGGACTACAATGAGCAGTTCTTC	CASSHLGQGDYNEQFF
TRBJ2-5	TRBD2	TRBV30	14	.	TGTGCCTGGTCGGCGGGGGGGCTCCAAGAGACCCAGTACTTC	CAWSAGGLQETQYF
TRBJ1-1	.	TRBV6-1	11	.	TGTGCCAGCAGTGAAGTAACTGAAGCTTTCTTT	CASSEVTEAFF
TRBJ2-1	TRBD2	TRBV5-1	17	.	TGCGCCAGCAGCTTGGAGGCTAGCGGGAGTAGTTACAATGAGCAGTTCTTC	CASSLEASGSSYNEQFF
TRBJ2-7	TRBD2	TRBV5-1	15	.	TGCGCCAGCAGCTTGGTCCTAGCGGGTTCCTACGAGCAGTACTTC	CASSLVLAGSYEQYF
TRBJ1-5	TRBD1	TRBV28	16	.	TGTGCCAGCAGTCCCTTCGACAGGGGGGTGAATCAGCCCCAGCATTTT	CASSPFDRGVNQPQHF